Presented here are 29 T cell receptor beta chains from one specimen sequenced in a study of early stage breast cancer tumors. Sequencing was performed with immunoSEQ multiplex PCR; in TCRdb, only in-frame clones are kept and a portion is missing. The data hold 45,000 to 65,000 clones, with more than 70% observed a single time. The specimen sequenced was blood. These receptors came from a person aged 40 to 50 with breast cancer.

The CDR3 DNA follows: TGTGCCAGCTATCAGGGGGGACTAAACACCGGGGAGCTGTTTTTT. Protein product: CASYQGGLNTGELFF. This chain connects TRBV6-5 to TRBJ2-2, with D perhaps matching TRBD1 or TRBD2 (7 bases each). Trimming removed 8 bases from V and 2 bases from J, with 15 bases in between. This CDR3 comprises 15 residues. Germline lookup yields CDR1 MNHEY and CDR2 SVGAGI.

This clone was detected a few times. This chain joins TRBV5-1 and TRBJ1-1; 10 bases are a match to TRBD1. CDR3 length: 18 residues. With V trimmed by 1 base and J by 5 bases, 14 bases remained unmatched. The germline V gene has CDR1 SGHRS and CDR2 YFSETQ. The CDR3 bases are TGCGCCAGCAGCTTGAGGCTCAGGGGACAGGGGTCGGTAACTGAAGCTTTCTTT. Protein product: CASSLRLRGQGSVTEAFF.

The V call is TRBV19, the J call TRBJ2-7; weak D call: TRBD2 (5 bases). Per germline, CDR1 LNHDA and CDR2 SQIVND (reference sequence). The V end was cut by 7 bases, the J end by 2 bases, with 12 bases between. The CDR3 runs to 13 residues. CDR3 bases: TGTGCCAGTAACGGACGGGATACCTACGAGCAGTACTTC. Protein: CASNGRDTYEQYF.

The chain couples TRBV29-1 to TRBJ2-6; D call uncertain. Germline V gene lookup returns CDR1 SQVTM and CDR2 ANQGSEA. This CDR3 is 12 amino acids long. Trimming pared 7 bases from V and 1 base from J, leaving 5 bases between. The CDR3 sequence is CSAYSGANVLTF. Written as DNA, the CDR3 is TGCAGCGCTTATTCTGGGGCCAACGTCCTGACTTTC. The whole variable domain, filled in from reference TRBV29-1 and TRBJ2-6, reads SAVISQKPSRDICQRGTSLTIQCQVDSQVTMMFWYRQQPGQSLTLIATANQGSEATYESGFVIDKFPISRPNLTFSTLTVSNMSPEDSSIYLCSAYSGANVLTFGAGSRLTVL.

This chain uses TRBV5-4 with TRBJ2-2; weak D call: TRBD2 (6 bases). In germline, CDR1 is SGHNT, CDR2 YYREEE (reference sequence). The CDR3 loop spans 15 amino acids. Trimming left V 4 bases short and J 6 bases short, with 16 bases between. In DNA form, the CDR3 reads TGTGCCAGCAGCGGGGGGTCACTTGGGGCCGGGGAGCTGTTTTTT. Translation gives CASSGGSLGAGELFF.

The chain joins TRBV4-1 to TRBJ2-7; D is tentatively TRBD1 or TRBD2 (5 bases each). V was shortened by 2 bases and J by 0 bases, with 23 bases between the two germline ends. Germline values: CDR1 MGHRA, CDR2 YSYEKL. This CDR3 is 19 amino acids long. The CDR3 nucleotides read TGCGCCAGCAGCCAATCCGGGACCAAACTATCTGGGGGCTCCTACGAGCAGTACTTC. This sequence encodes CASSQSGTKLSGGSYEQYF.

The rearrangement uses TRBV2 and TRBJ2-3; a weak D match, TRBD2 (6 bases). The CDR3 contains 15 residues. Germline CDR1 is SNHLY and CDR2 is FYNNEI. V was cut by 7 bases and J by 3 bases, with 17 bases left in between. The CDR3 bases are TGTGCCAGCACATCGGGAGTAATGGGGACAGATACGCAGTATTTT. Its translation: CASTSGVMGTDTQYF.

The rearrangement joins TRBV5-8 to TRBJ2-7; 8 bases are shared with TRBD2. The germline V gene encodes CDR1 SGHTS and CDR2 YDEGEE. The V segment lost 0 bases and the J segment 4 bases; nucleotides outside the gene matches: 3. This CDR3 contains 14 residues. The CDR3 sequence: CASSLVAGGYEQYF. The DNA of the CDR3 is TGTGCCAGCAGCTTGGTTGCGGGGGGATACGAGCAGTACTTC.

The V and J genes are TRBV28 and TRBJ1-1; no clear D. Germline assignment: CDR1 MDHEN and CDR2 SYDVKM. This CDR3 is built from 12 residues. V shed 8 bases and J shed 4 bases, with 11 bases lying between them. In DNA, the CDR3 is TGTGCCAGCCGCTACGTAAGCACTGAAGCTTTCTTT. It specifies CASRYVSTEAFF.

The chain employs TRBV4-2 and TRBJ2-3; 12 bases are a match to TRBD2. V gave up 0 bases and J gave up 4 bases; unmatched junction bases: 2. CDR1 and CDR2 (germline): LGHNA, YNFKEQ. The length of the CDR3 is 16 residues. CDR3 DNA sequence: TGTGCCAGCAGCCAAGATCTAGCGGGAGGGCCAGATACGCAGTATTTT. Residues: CASSQDLAGGPDTQYF.

The DNA for the CDR3 is TGTGCCAGCAGCGTAGGAGCGTCCGAGGGCCACGAGCAGTACTTC. Protein sequence: CASSVGASEGHEQYF. V is TRBV9 and J is TRBJ2-7; a weak D match, TRBD2 (5 bases). Germline CDR1 is SGDLS and CDR2 is YYNGEE. V lost 0 bases, J lost 5 bases, and 15 bases lay in between. This CDR3 contains 15 residues.

The chain combines TRBV11-3 with TRBJ2-5, with TRBD2 matching over 7 bases. V lost 5 bases and J lost 5; bases outside the gene matches: 14. This CDR3 spans 16 amino acids. Germline CDR1 reads SGHNT; CDR2 reads YENEEA. The CDR3 loop reads CASSPGLAGEGETQYF. Here the CDR3 DNA reads TGTGCCAGCAGCCCGGGGTTGGCGGGAGAGGGGGAGACCCAGTACTTC.

V and J are TRBV2 and TRBJ2-1, with D perhaps TRBD2 (6 bases). CDR1 is SNHLY and CDR2 is FYNNEI in the germline V gene. Trimming left V 3 bases short and J 4 bases short, with 13 bases between. This CDR3 spans 15 amino acids. CDR3 nucleotide sequence: TGTGCCAGCAGTGATGGTATGGGGGGTTACAATGAGCAGTTCTTC. Protein: CASSDGMGGYNEQFF.

J is TRBJ2-3 and V is TRBV29-1; 9 bases align to TRBD2. The CDR3 is 15 residues long. The germline V gene has CDR1 SQVTM and CDR2 ANQGSEA. After removal of 6 bases from V and 2 bases from J, the junction contained 9 bases not matched to a gene. The CDR3 sequence: CSVPKASGTTDTQYF. CDR3 DNA sequence: TGCAGCGTCCCCAAGGCTAGCGGGACCACAGATACGCAGTATTTT.

The CDR3 region has the DNA TGCGCCAGCAGCCAAGTGAGGGAGACCACTGAAGCTTTCTTT. Its translation is CASSQVRETTEAFF. The V call is TRBV4-1, the J call TRBJ1-1; D not certain. Germline V lookup: CDR1 MGHRA, CDR2 YSYEKL. This CDR3 spans 14 amino acids. V was clipped by 1 base and J by 4 bases, with 10 bases between them.

The genes are TRBV2 and TRBJ2-7; 10 bases are a match to TRBD2. Germline-derived CDR1 and CDR2 are SNHLY and FYNNEI. CDR3 length: 18 residues. V gave up 6 bases and J gave up 5 bases; unmatched junction bases: 19. CDR3 protein: CASSQGERAGGRRNEQYF. CDR3 coding DNA: TGTGCCAGCAGCCAAGGGGAGCGAGCGGGAGGGAGGCGGAACGAGCAGTACTTC.

The chain couples TRBV11-1 to TRBJ2-7; 9 bases align to TRBD1. The V and J ends lost 3 bases and 6 bases, in that order; junction bases with no gene match: 9. Germline V lookup: CDR1 SGHAT, CDR2 FQDESV (reference sequence). The length of the CDR3 is 15 residues. The CDR3 here is CASSFAVVTGGEQYF. The DNA of the CDR3 is TGTGCCAGCAGCTTCGCCGTAGTGACAGGGGGCGAGCAGTACTTC.

The chain employs TRBV2 and TRBJ2-1, with TRBD1 matching over 9 bases. Trimming took 7 bases from V and 2 from J; bases not matched to a gene: 9. This CDR3 comprises 16 residues. From germline, CDR1 is SNHLY and CDR2 FYNNEI. CDR3 coding DNA: TGTGCCAGCATTAGGAGGGGACAGGGAGCCTACAATGAGCAGTTCTTC. Its protein is CASIRRGQGAYNEQFF. The full variable domain, rest sourced from reference TRBV2 and TRBJ2-1, is EPEVTQTPSHQVTQMGQEVILRCVPISNHLYFYWYRQILGQKVEFLVSFYNNEISEKSEIFDDQFSVERPDGSNFTLKIRSTKLEDSAMYFCASIRRGQGAYNEQFFGPGTRLTVL.

On this clone itself: The junction differs from germline at one of its ends, possibly a read error. The chain uses TRBV25-1 and TRBJ2-1; D uncertain. Germline V gene sequence: CDR1 MGHDK, CDR2 SYGVNS. This CDR3 is built from 10 residues. In DNA form, the CDR3 reads TGTGTCAGCAGTGATCTTGAGCAGTTCTTC. Translation: CVSSDLEQFF.

V usage is TRBV14 and J usage is TRBJ2-7; D not resolved. Germline loops: CDR1 SGHDN, CDR2 FVKESK. Trimming left V 1 base short and J 3 bases short, with 7 bases between. This CDR3 is 13 amino acids long. In DNA, the CDR3 is TGTGCCAGCAGCCAAGGGCATGGCTACGAGCAGTACTTC. Encoded protein: CASSQGHGYEQYF. Complete variable domain (other parts from reference TRBV14 and TRBJ2-7): EAGVTQFPSHSVIEKGQTVTLRCDPISGHDNLYWYRRVMGKEIKFLLHFVKESKQDESGMPNNRFLAERTGGTYSTLKVQPAELEDSGVYFCASSQGHGYEQYFGPGTRLTVT.

The V call is TRBV7-9, the J call TRBJ2-7, with 10 nucleotides matching TRBD1. J was trimmed by 0 bases and V by 5 bases; bases with no gene match: 16. Per the germline V gene, CDR1 is SEHNR and CDR2 is FQNEAQ (reference sequence). The CDR3 runs 19 residues. CDR3 amino acids: CASSATPGGTGATSYEQYF. DNA of the CDR3: TGTGCCAGCAGCGCCACGCCGGGGGGGACAGGGGCGACCTCCTACGAGCAGTACTTC.

The chain recombines TRBV10-3 with TRBJ2-7; D remains ambiguous. V lost 2 bases and J 5 bases, leaving 10 bases between the germline ends. The germline V gene has CDR1 ENHRY and CDR2 SYGVKD. The CDR3 sequence is 13 residues long. The CDR3 sequence is CAISEEGRNEQYF. The CDR3 bases are TGTGCCATCAGTGAGGAAGGGCGGAACGAGCAGTACTTC.

This chain uses TRBV4-2 with TRBJ2-3; TRBD2 agrees at 10 bases. V trimming: 1 base; J trimming: 1 base; junction bases outside the gene matches: 14. CDR3 size: 20 residues. The germline CDR1 and CDR2 sequences are LGHNA and YNFKEQ. The CDR3 sequence: CASSQATKIAGGEGTDTQYF. The CDR3 DNA follows: TGTGCCAGCAGCCAAGCGACGAAGATAGCGGGAGGTGAAGGCACAGATACGCAGTATTTT.

The chain uses TRBV6-4 and TRBJ2-1, with D perhaps TRBD1 or TRBD2 (5 bases each). This CDR3 has 13 amino acids. V was trimmed by 2 bases and J by 7 bases, leaving 9 bases between them. Germline-derived CDR1 and CDR2 are MRHNA and SNTAGT. The CDR3 sequence is CASSDRGTNEQFF. The CDR3 DNA is TGTGCCAGCAGTGACAGAGGGACGAATGAGCAGTTCTTC.

The genes are TRBV11-2 and TRBJ2-3, with D unresolved. Between the trimmed V and J ends, which lost 8 bases and 8 bases, there was a span of 11 bases. Looked up from germline, CDR1 is SGHAT and CDR2 is FQNNGV. This CDR3 is built from 11 residues. CDR3 protein: CASGTIGTQYF. CDR3 nucleotide sequence: TGTGCCAGCGGTACTATAGGTACGCAGTATTTT.

The chain recombines TRBV5-1 with TRBJ2-5; perhaps TRBD1 as D (6 bases). The CDR3 runs 13 residues. V shed 1 base and J shed 3 bases, with 7 bases lying between them. The germline V gene encodes CDR1 SGHRS and CDR2 YFSETQ. The CDR3 sequence is CASSLTGKETQYF. The CDR3 DNA follows: TGCGCCAGCAGCTTGACAGGGAAAGAGACCCAGTACTTC.

In the case of this clone: Other DNA sequences in the same sample also yield this CDR3. The chain employs TRBV5-1 and TRBJ2-7; perhaps TRBD1 as D (5 bases). The CDR3 spans 14 residues. Germline V gene sequence: CDR1 SGHRS, CDR2 YFSETQ. V lost 2 bases, J lost 2 bases, and 11 bases lay in between. DNA of the CDR3: TGCGCCAGCAGCTTTAGTCAGGGCGCCTACGAGCAGTACTTC. This gives the protein CASSFSQGAYEQYF.

The V and J genes are TRBV6-1 and TRBJ2-1; no clear D gene. V dropped 11 bases and J dropped 6 bases, with 14 bases sitting between them. This CDR3 is 12 amino acids long. Germline-derived CDR1 and CDR2 are MNHNS and SASEGT. The CDR3 sequence is CAGGIFRNEQFF. As DNA, the CDR3 is TGTGCCGGCGGTATCTTCCGCAATGAGCAGTTCTTC.

The V and J genes are TRBV14 and TRBJ1-2; a weak D match, TRBD1 (6 bases). The CDR3 is made up of 14 amino acids. Germline CDR1 and CDR2: SGHDN and FVKESK. V lost 5 bases, J lost 5 bases, and 15 bases lay in between. CDR3 nucleotide sequence: TGTGCCAGCAGCTTCGACAGGAAGGGTTATGGCTACACCTTC. Translation gives CASSFDRKGYGYTF.